These 30 T cell receptor beta chains originate from one sample sequenced in a study of T cell responses to AZD1222 COVID-19 vaccine. Sequencing was performed with immunoSEQ multiplex PCR; in TCRdb, only in-frame clones are kept and a portion is missing. The sample lists under 70,000 clones, about 90% occurring once. Source: peripheral blood, taken 28 days after the second AZD1222 dose. These receptors all stem from an adult who received the AZD1222 COVID-19 vaccine.

The chain carries TRBV7-9 and TRBJ2-3; D not resolved. Between the trimmed V and J ends, which lost 3 bases and 5 bases, there was a span of 6 bases. CDR1 and CDR2 (germline): SEHNR, FQNEAQ (reference sequence). This CDR3 comprises 12 residues. CDR3 nucleotide sequence: TGTGCCAGCAGCTTTGGTGAAGATACGCAGTATTTT. Translating it yields CASSFGEDTQYF. The complete variable domain, with remaining parts taken from reference TRBV7-9 and TRBJ2-3, reads DTGVSQNPRHKITKRGQNVTFRCDPISEHNRLYWYRQTLGQGPEFLTYFQNEAQLEKSRLLSDRFSAERPKGSFSTLEIQRTEQGDSAMYLCASSFGEDTQYFGPGTRLTVL.

This rearrangement joins TRBV12-5 to TRBJ2-7; the match to TRBD1 covers 10 bases. Germline trimming cut 7 bases from V and 1 base from J; bases unmatched to any gene: 4. Germline CDR1 reads LGHNT; CDR2 reads FRNRAP. The CDR3 runs to 14 residues. The CDR3 region has the DNA TGTGCTAGTGCAAAGGACAGGGGGTCCTACGAGCAGTACTTC. Translating it yields CASAKDRGSYEQYF.

The rearrangement links TRBV5-4 to TRBJ2-1; TRBD2 matches at 9 bases. Germline CDR1 is SGHNT and CDR2 is YYREEE (reference sequence). The CDR3 covers 18 residues. After removal of 4 bases from V and 0 bases from J, the junction contained 11 bases not matched to a gene. In DNA, the CDR3 is TGTGCCAGCAGCGGAGGACTAGCGCCTGATCTCTCCTACAATGAGCAGTTCTTC. This sequence encodes CASSGGLAPDLSYNEQFF.

V is TRBV5-1 and J is TRBJ2-7; the D is unclear. This CDR3 spans 16 amino acids. CDR1 is SGHRS, CDR2 YFSETQ, per germline. V lost 2 bases and J lost 1, with 16 bases in between. CDR3 loop: CASSLGRQELSYEQYF. In DNA form, the CDR3 reads TGCGCCAGCAGCTTAGGAAGGCAGGAACTTTCCTACGAGCAGTACTTC.

The chain has TRBV5-1 and TRBJ1-3; 9 bases are a match to TRBD1. Germline assignment: CDR1 SGHRS and CDR2 YFSETQ. V lost 4 bases, J lost 3 bases, and 5 bases stayed unmatched. The CDR3 loop spans 15 amino acids. CDR3 in DNA: TGCGCCAGCAGCCTAACAGGGGGCGTTGGAAACACCATATATTTT. This translates into CASSLTGGVGNTIYF.

The V call is TRBV7-2, the J call TRBJ2-1; 7 bases align to TRBD2. There are 15 residues in the CDR3. Germline V gives CDR1 SGHTA, CDR2 FQGNSA. J gave up 0 bases and V 2 bases, and 1 base lay outside the gene matches. The CDR3 sequence: CASSLREGSYNEQFF. The DNA for the CDR3 is TGTGCCAGCAGCTTAAGGGAGGGCTCCTACAATGAGCAGTTCTTC.

The chain uses TRBV18 and TRBJ2-5, with D perhaps given as TRBD1 or TRBD2 (5 bases each). The V gene's germline CDR1 is KGHSH and CDR2 LQKENI. The V gene lost 4 bases and the J gene lost 2 bases, with 14 bases spanning the gap. The length of the CDR3 is 15 residues. Here the CDR3 DNA reads TGTGCCAGCTCACATCGTTTCGGGACGCAAGAGACCCAGTACTTC. It specifies CASSHRFGTQETQYF.

This chain links TRBV5-1 with TRBJ1-1; D is undetermined. Germline CDR1 reads SGHRS; CDR2 reads YFSETQ. This CDR3 is 12 amino acids long. V was cut by 0 bases and J by 6 bases, with 6 bases left in between. CDR3 sequence: CASSLGSSEAFF. The CDR3 nucleotides read TGCGCCAGCAGCTTGGGCTCGTCTGAAGCTTTCTTT.

This clone was seen once. The chain's CDR3 is CASRSGRATDTQYF. CDR3 coding DNA: TGTGCCAGTAGGAGCGGGAGGGCCACAGATACGCAGTATTTT. The chain combines TRBV19 with TRBJ2-3; the match to TRBD2 covers 10 bases. CDR1 LNHDA and CDR2 SQIVND come from the germline V gene (reference sequence). The length of the CDR3 is 14 residues. The junction had 2 bases not matched to a gene; V was cut back by 6 bases and J by 2 bases.

V gene TRBV9 combines with J gene TRBJ2-2; 8 bases match TRBD2. Germline V gene data show CDR1 as SGDLS and CDR2 as YYNGEE. CDR3 length: 16 residues. V was pared by 4 bases and J by 1 base, with 6 bases of the junction left unmatched. DNA of the CDR3: TGTGCCAGCAGCCCTAGAGGGACTAGGAACACCGGGGAGCTGTTTTTT. Translating it yields CASSPRGTRNTGELFF.

Only one count was recorded for this clone. The rearrangement uses TRBV5-8 and TRBJ1-1; 7 bases match TRBD1. CDR1 is SGHTS and CDR2 is YDEGEE in the germline V gene. The junction had 2 bases not matched to a gene; V was cut back by 2 bases and J by 1 base. This CDR3 region has 14 residues. The CDR3 loop reads CASSFSGGNTEAFF. The CDR3 nucleotides read TGTGCCAGCAGCTTTTCAGGGGGGAACACTGAAGCTTTCTTT.

This chain joins TRBV19 and TRBJ2-3, with D possibly being TRBD1 (5 bases). The CDR3 spans 13 residues. The V end was cut by 10 bases, the J end by 2 bases, with 13 bases between. Germline V gene lookup returns CDR1 LNHDA and CDR2 SQIVND (reference sequence). CDR3 protein: CATLSRDTDTQYF. Here the CDR3 DNA reads TGTGCCACTCTCAGCAGGGACACAGATACGCAGTATTTT.

The rearrangement links TRBV9 to TRBJ2-5, with 13 nucleotides matching TRBD2. Germline assignment: CDR1 SGDLS and CDR2 YYNGEE. J gave up 5 bases and V 3 bases, and 7 bases lay outside the gene matches. The length of the CDR3 is 16 residues. CDR3 in amino acids: CASSARLAGGGETQYF. DNA for the CDR3: TGTGCCAGCAGCGCCAGACTAGCGGGAGGAGGGGAGACCCAGTACTTC.

The chain has TRBV19 and TRBJ1-4; a weak D match, TRBD1 (6 bases). The CDR3 has 14 residues. The germline V gene encodes CDR1 LNHDA and CDR2 SQIVND (reference sequence). V lost 6 bases and J lost 5, with 13 bases in between. CDR3 loop: CASRPGGGNEKLFF. DNA for the CDR3: TGTGCCAGTAGGCCCGGAGGGGGGAATGAAAAACTGTTTTTT.

The chain links TRBV19 to TRBJ2-5; TRBD1 agrees at 7 bases. The CDR3 sequence is 16 residues long. The junction had 12 bases not matched to a gene; V was cut back by 6 bases and J by 2 bases. CDR1 is LNHDA, CDR2 SQIVND, per germline (reference sequence). The CDR3 coding sequence is TGTGCCAGTAGCCCTACTCCGGGACAGCCTCAAGAGACCCAGTACTTC. Translated: CASSPTPGQPQETQYF. The full variable domain, rest sourced from reference TRBV19 and TRBJ2-5, is DGGITQSPKYLFRKEGQNVTLSCEQNLNHDAMYWYRQDPGQGLRLIYYSQIVNDFQKGDIAEGYSVSREKKESFPLTVTSAQKNPTAFYLCASSPTPGQPQETQYFGPGTRLLVL.

The genes are TRBV6-5 and TRBJ2-1; 8 bases agree with TRBD2. Trimming cost V 4 bases and J 7 bases; bases outside gene matches: 9. CDR1 is MNHEY and CDR2 is SVGAGI in the germline V gene. There are 15 residues in the CDR3. The CDR3 bases are TGTGCCAGCAGTTCTGGAGCGGGAGTAAGGAATGAGCAGTTCTTC. Residues: CASSSGAGVRNEQFF.

This clone counts as medium-sized. The chain uses TRBV7-6 and TRBJ2-1; D is perhaps TRBD1 or TRBD2 (5 bases each). CDR3 length equals 16 residues. V lost 5 bases and J 5 bases, leaving 19 bases between the germline ends. CDR1 and CDR2 from the germline V gene are SGHVS and FNYEAQ. The CDR3 loop reads CASSPLTGPGNNEQFF. CDR3 bases: TGTGCCAGCAGCCCACTGACGGGGCCCGGGAACAATGAGCAGTTCTTC. Looking up the rest from reference TRBV7-6 and TRBJ2-1 gives the full variable domain: GAGVSQSPRYKVTKRGQDVALRCDPISGHVSLYWYRQALGQGPEFLTYFNYEAQQDKSGLPNDRFSAERPEGSISTLTIQRTEQRDSAMYRCASSPLTGPGNNEQFFGPGTRLTVL.

This sequence joins TRBV2 and TRBJ1-4; TRBD1 matches 8 bases. CDR3 size: 15 residues. Germline CDR1 reads SNHLY; CDR2 reads FYNNEI. The V segment lost 6 bases and the J segment 4 bases; nucleotides outside the gene matches: 7. The CDR3 loop reads CASRRQGSGNEKLFF. In DNA form, the CDR3 reads TGTGCCAGCAGGCGACAGGGGTCGGGTAATGAAAAACTGTTTTTT.

J is TRBJ1-2 and V is TRBV24-1, with 8 nucleotides matching TRBD1. The CDR3 has 15 amino acids. Looked up from germline, CDR1 is KGHDR and CDR2 is SFDVKD. After removal of 2 bases from V and 3 bases from J, the junction contained 4 bases not matched to a gene. CDR3 sequence reads: CATSDSDRGDYGYTF. CDR3 bases: TGTGCCACCAGTGATTCCGACAGGGGCGACTATGGCTACACCTTC.

The V call is TRBV23-1, the J call TRBJ1-1, with TRBD1 identical over 8 bases. TRBV23-1 is flagged as an ORF with uncertain function. This CDR3 has 19 residues. Germline trimming cut 1 base from V and 0 bases from J; bases unmatched to any gene: 13. CDR3 in DNA: TGCGCCAGCAGTCAATTAGGGGCCCCAGGGGGCCTAGTGAACACTGAAGCTTTCTTT. Its protein product is CASSQLGAPGGLVNTEAFF.

The V gene is TRBV5-8, the J gene TRBJ1-4; D uncertain. V was shortened by 0 bases and J by 4 bases, with 10 bases between the two germline ends. In germline, CDR1 is SGHTS, CDR2 YDEGEE. The CDR3 has 15 amino acids. The CDR3 sequence: CASSLAHSLNEKLFF. The CDR3 region has the DNA TGTGCCAGCAGCTTGGCTCATTCGCTTAATGAAAAACTGTTTTTT.

The rearrangement links TRBV12-3 or TRBV12-4 to TRBJ1-2, with D unclear. CDR3 length: 13 residues. V was cut by 5 bases and J by 1 base, with 8 bases left in between. Here the CDR3 DNA reads TGTGCCAGCAGTCAGCAGGATAACTATGGCTACACCTTC. It is translated as CASSQQDNYGYTF.

The rearrangement joins TRBV10-3 to TRBJ2-7; D is perhaps TRBD1 or TRBD2 (5 bases each). The CDR3 sequence is 13 residues long. V lost 8 bases and J 4 bases, leaving 15 bases between the germline ends. The germline V gene encodes CDR1 ENHRY and CDR2 SYGVKD. CDR3: CAISSRDGYEQYF. CDR3 in DNA: TGTGCCATCTCAAGCCGGGACGGGTACGAGCAGTACTTC.

The chain couples TRBV6-5 to TRBJ1-1; 7 bases match TRBD1. The V gene's germline CDR1 is MNHEY and CDR2 SVGAGI. The CDR3 is 14 amino acids. The junction had 7 bases not matched to a gene; V was cut back by 2 bases and J by 7 bases. DNA for the CDR3: TGTGCCAGCAGTTACGACCGGACAGGCAGTGAAGCTTTCTTT. Translation: CASSYDRTGSEAFF.

The rearrangement uses TRBV7-8 and TRBJ1-5, with D possibly TRBD1 on 5 matching bases. Germline CDR1 reads SGHVS; CDR2 reads FQNEAQ. With 7 bases removed from V and 4 bases from J, the gap between germline ends came to 11 bases. The CDR3 runs 13 residues. This CDR3 is CASTRAGNQPQHF. DNA for the CDR3: TGTGCCAGCACGAGGGCAGGGAATCAGCCCCAGCATTTT.

V usage is TRBV5-5 and J usage is TRBJ2-2; 8 positions agree with TRBD1. The CDR3 spans 15 residues. V dropped 0 bases and J dropped 3; count of bases not matched to a gene: 1. CDR1 is SGHKS, CDR2 YYEKEE, per germline (reference sequence). CDR3 in DNA: TGTGCCAGCAGCTTGGGGACAGGGTACACCGGGGAGCTGTTTTTT. As protein: CASSLGTGYTGELFF.

This chain connects TRBV12-5 to TRBJ1-6, with D tentatively TRBD1 (5 bases). The CDR3 length is 14 residues. The germline V gene has CDR1 LGHNT and CDR2 FRNRAP. The V and J ends lost 1 base and 6 bases respectively, with 7 bases between them. The CDR3 is CASGLGGFNSPLHF. The CDR3 DNA reads TGTGCTAGTGGTTTGGGGGGCTTTAATTCACCCCTCCACTTT.

This rearrangement joins TRBV28 to TRBJ2-7, with a possible D match to TRBD1 (5 bases). The CDR3 covers 11 residues. Germline loops: CDR1 MDHEN, CDR2 SYDVKM. The ends were cut back, 4 bases at V and 4 bases at J, with 5 bases in the middle. CDR3 bases: TGTGCCAGCAGTTACAGGTACGAGCAGTACTTC. This sequence encodes CASSYRYEQYF.

The chain has TRBV28 and TRBJ1-4, with 10 bases identical to TRBD1. The germline gives CDR1 MDHEN, CDR2 SYDVKM. The CDR3 length is 15 residues. The V gene end was trimmed by 5 bases and the J gene end by 8 bases; junction bases not matched to a gene: 8. Here the CDR3 reads CASSGDRGLGEKLFF. For the CDR3, the DNA is TGTGCCAGCAGTGGCGACAGGGGGCTGGGGGAAAAACTGTTTTTT.

This chain connects TRBV25-1 to TRBJ2-1, with 8 positions matching TRBD2. This CDR3 has 14 amino acids. V was clipped by 1 base and J by 8 bases; unmatched bases: 4. CDR1 is MGHDK, CDR2 SYGVNS, per germline. In DNA, the CDR3 is TGTGCCAGCAGTGAATCGGGGGGGCGCGATGAGCAGTTCTTC. Protein product: CASSESGGRDEQFF.